These 9 T cell receptor beta chains originate from one sample sequenced in a study of T cells in Graves' hyperthyroidism and ophthalmopathy. Regions amplified from RNA transcripts were the TCR beta CDR3 regions. The HTBI primer set was used in a first-round RT-PCR of the TCR CDR3. TCRdb analysed the multiplex PCR reads with MiXCR anew, one entry per CDR3 protein. The sample gives roughly 840,000 distinct CDR3 sequences, 38% of which show up once; over 8% is in the top ten. Sequencing was done on a sample of blood. These receptors came from a young man with Graves' hyperthyroidism.

This chain links TRBV5-5 with TRBJ2-7; TRBD2 is a possible D gene (6 bases). This CDR3 spans 13 amino acids. Between the trimmed V and J ends, which lost 3 bases and 6 bases, there was a span of 13 bases. Germline loops: CDR1 SGHKS, CDR2 YYEKEE (reference sequence). The CDR3 loop reads CASSSVRGSEQYF. Written as DNA, the CDR3 is TGTGCCAGCAGCTCCGTCCGGGGGTCCGAGCAGTACTTC.

The V gene is TRBV7-9, the J gene TRBJ2-7; 8 bases are shared with TRBD1. Losses at the gene ends were 5 bases for V and 3 bases for J; bases not matched to a gene: 9. The CDR3 has 15 residues. Germline values: CDR1 SEHNR, CDR2 FQNEAQ (reference sequence). CDR3 in amino acids: CASSPPRDRIYEQYF. The CDR3 DNA sequence: TGTGCCAGCAGCCCTCCGCGGGACAGGATCTACGAGCAGTACTTC.

In DNA form, the CDR3 reads TGTGCCAGCAGCCACGGTCGGGCGTACACCGGGGAGCTGTTTTTT. As protein: CASSHGRAYTGELFF. V is TRBV6-1 and J is TRBJ2-2; D remains unclear. Trimming shortened V by 6 bases and J by 3 bases, and 14 bases separated the two germline ends. In germline, CDR1 is MNHNS, CDR2 SASEGT. The CDR3 extends over 15 amino acids.

This clonotype has more than one count but fewer than ten. The V call is TRBV5-1, the J call TRBJ1-2, with D perhaps matching TRBD1 (5 bases). This CDR3 is built from 15 residues. Germline values: CDR1 SGHRS, CDR2 YFSETQ. Trimming cost V 0 bases and J 2 bases, with 11 bases left between them. CDR3 bases: TGCGCCAGCAGCTTGGTGGGGACCGTCAACTATGGCTACACCTTC. Protein: CASSLVGTVNYGYTF.

This clonotype was recorded at least ten times. The chain carries TRBV19 and TRBJ2-5; D ambiguous. V lost 10 bases, J lost 5 bases, and 11 bases lay in between. CDR1 is LNHDA and CDR2 is SQIVND in the germline V gene (reference sequence). This CDR3 is 11 amino acids long. The CDR3 protein is CATTYYETQYF. The CDR3 coding sequence is TGTGCCACCACCTATTACGAGACCCAGTACTTC. Based on the CDR3 plus reference TRBV19 and TRBJ2-5, the full variable domain is DGGITQSPKYLFRKEGQNVTLSCEQNLNHDAMYWYRQDPGQGLRLIYYSQIVNDFQKGDIAEGYSVSREKKESFPLTVTSAQKNPTAFYLCATTYYETQYFGPGTRLLVL.

This clonotype appeared many times. The chain recombines TRBV12-3 or TRBV12-4 with TRBJ1-5; D gene uncertain. With 7 bases removed from V and 4 bases from J, the gap between germline ends came to 14 bases. CDR3 size: 14 residues. CDR3 in amino acids: CASTFSHGNQPQHF. Here the CDR3 DNA reads TGTGCCAGCACTTTTTCCCACGGGAATCAGCCCCAGCATTTT.

This clonotype was counted ten times or more. V and J are TRBV20-1 and TRBJ2-7; maybe TRBD2 (6 bases). Germline CDR1 DFQATT, CDR2 SNEGSKA (reference sequence). The V and J ends lost 3 bases and 1 base respectively, with 13 bases between them. The CDR3 extends over 14 amino acids. The CDR3 is CSASSGEVSYEQYF. The DNA of the CDR3 is TGCAGTGCTAGTTCCGGGGAGGTTTCCTACGAGCAGTACTTC.

The chain couples TRBV2 to TRBJ1-1; 8 nucleotides line up with TRBD1. Germline lookup yields CDR1 SNHLY and CDR2 FYNNEI. With V trimmed by 10 bases and J by 6 bases, 7 bases remained unmatched. This CDR3 contains 12 residues. This chain's CDR3 is CATDRGPAEAFF. CDR3 DNA: TGTGCCACCGACAGGGGCCCCGCTGAAGCTTTCTTT. The full variable domain, rest sourced from reference TRBV2 and TRBJ1-1, is EPEVTQTPSHQVTQMGQEVILRCVPISNHLYFYWYRQILGQKVEFLVSFYNNEISEKSEIFDDQFSVERPDGSNFTLKIRSTKLEDSAMYFCATDRGPAEAFFGQGTRLTVV.

This clonotype was counted only a few times. The gene calls are TRBV14 and TRBJ2-7, with D hard to call. V lost 4 bases, J lost 6 bases, and 19 bases lay in between. Germline V gene sequence: CDR1 SGHDN, CDR2 FVKESK. CDR3 length: 15 amino acids. CDR3 sequence reads: CASSPLPGPNREQYF. The CDR3 DNA sequence: TGTGCCAGCAGCCCCCTCCCGGGCCCCAATCGCGAGCAGTACTTC.